What follows are 26 T cell receptor beta chains derived from one specimen sequenced in a study of early T cells in non-severe SARS-CoV-2 infection. MiXCR was run by TCRdb on the 5' RACE reads, yielding one entry per CDR3 protein. The sample has around 48,000 distinct CDR3 sequences, less than 15% seen once. Sample: whole blood. The receptors were sampled from an adult who was a healthcare worker with PCR-confirmed SARS-CoV-2 infection or an uninfected control (not recorded which).

This clonotype has a handful of counts. V usage is TRBV28 and J usage is TRBJ2-7, with 12 bases aligning to TRBD2. The CDR3 covers 15 residues. With 5 bases clipped from V and 4 bases from J, the junction kept 6 bases outside the gene matches. Germline CDR1 reads MDHEN; CDR2 reads SYDVKM. In DNA, the CDR3 is TGTGCCAGCAGTGCCGCCGGGACTAGCGGGTACGAGCAGTACTTC. As protein: CASSAAGTSGYEQYF. The variable domain in full, with the rest retrieved from reference TRBV28 and TRBJ2-7, is DVKVTQSSRYLVKRTGEKVFLECVQDMDHENMFWYRQDPGLGLRLIYFSYDVKMKEKGDIPEGYSVSREKKERFSLILESASTNQTSMYLCASSAAGTSGYEQYFGPGTRLTVT.

This clonotype was detected ten times or more. The rearrangement uses TRBV2 and TRBJ1-6; a possible D gene is TRBD1 (5 bases). V shed 8 bases and J shed 9 bases, with 11 bases lying between them. The CDR3 runs 12 residues. Per germline, CDR1 SNHLY and CDR2 FYNNEI. The CDR3: CASEGGVSPLHF. The CDR3 DNA reads as TGTGCCAGCGAAGGAGGGGTTTCACCCCTCCACTTT.

This clonotype was seen repeatedly, ten times or more. This rearrangement joins TRBV18 to TRBJ2-7; tentative D call: TRBD2 (6 bases). The V and J ends lost 4 bases and 0 bases respectively, with 10 bases between them. CDR1 is KGHSH and CDR2 is LQKENI in the germline V gene. The CDR3 is 14 residues long. Written as DNA, the CDR3 is TGTGCCAGCTCACGGGACTCCCACTCCTACGAGCAGTACTTC. It is translated as CASSRDSHSYEQYF.

This clonotype has a handful of counts. The V gene is TRBV29-1, the J gene TRBJ1-1; D is possibly TRBD1 (5 bases). From germline, CDR1 is SQVTM and CDR2 ANQGSEA. CDR3 size: 13 residues. Trimming cost V 5 bases and J 1 base, with 11 bases left between them. The CDR3 loop reads CSVRRAGNTEAFF. CDR3 nucleotide sequence: TGCAGCGTTCGCAGGGCTGGGAACACTGAAGCTTTCTTT.

The V and J genes are TRBV21-1 and TRBJ2-7; the table's D call TRBD2 went unverified against the DNA. TRBV21-1 is classified as a pseudogene. The CDR3 spans 14 residues. CDR3 sequence (DNA): TGTGCCAGCAGCCAGAGCGGGAGAATCCACGAGCAGTACTTC. It yields the protein CASSQSGRIHEQYF.

This clonotype was counted a few times. V is TRBV5-5 and J is TRBJ2-2, with D unresolved. This CDR3 comprises 16 residues. V was shortened by 6 bases and J by 4 bases, with 19 bases between the two germline ends. Germline assignment: CDR1 SGHKS and CDR2 YYEKEE (reference sequence). CDR3 DNA sequence: TGTGCCAGCACCTTAGAAAGGCCAGGATCCACCGGGGAGCTGTTTTTT. It yields the protein CASTLERPGSTGELFF.

This sequence joins TRBV20-1 and TRBJ1-5, with 9 bases identical to TRBD1. This CDR3 contains 15 residues. V trimming: 1 base; J trimming: 6 bases; junction bases outside the gene matches: 7. CDR1 is DFQATT, CDR2 SNEGSKA, per germline (reference sequence). The CDR3 region has the DNA TGCAGTGCTAGAGCTACGGGACAGGGATTTCAGCCCCAGCATTTT. Protein: CSARATGQGFQPQHF.

This clonotype occurred many times. The CDR3 DNA sequence: TGTGCCAGCAGCTCAGGACAGGGGAAAGAGACCCAGTACTTC. It translates to CASSSGQGKETQYF. The chain combines TRBV7-2 with TRBJ2-5; 9 nucleotides match TRBD1. Germline lookup yields CDR1 SGHTA and CDR2 FQGNSA. The CDR3 is 14 residues long. With 4 bases clipped from V and 3 bases from J, the junction kept 3 bases outside the gene matches.

This clonotype was recorded a few times. The gene calls are TRBV20-1 and TRBJ2-1; 7 nucleotides agree with TRBD2. The CDR3 loop spans 15 amino acids. The V segment lost 5 bases and the J segment 6 bases; nucleotides outside the gene matches: 13. CDR1 and CDR2 from the germline V gene are DFQATT and SNEGSKA (reference sequence). CDR3 nucleotides: TGCAGTGCTCTTATAGCGGGTCCCCGTTTCAATGAGCAGTTCTTC. This encodes CSALIAGPRFNEQFF.

This clonotype was seen a few times. This chain joins TRBV7-2 and TRBJ2-3; TRBD2 matches at 8 bases. The CDR3 extends over 16 amino acids. Looked up from germline, CDR1 is SGHTA and CDR2 is FQGNSA. Trimming cost V 4 bases and J 0 bases; bases outside gene matches: 6. The CDR3 spells CASSSIAGMSTDTQYF. CDR3 bases: TGTGCCAGCAGCTCAATAGCGGGGATGAGCACAGATACGCAGTATTTT.

The sample holds many counts of this clonotype. CDR3 DNA sequence: TGTGCCAGCTCACCGACAGGGGACTATGGCTACACCTTC. This codes for CASSPTGDYGYTF. This sequence joins TRBV18 and TRBJ1-2, with 8 bases identical to TRBD1. Germline assignment: CDR1 KGHSH and CDR2 LQKENI. There are 13 residues in the CDR3. J gave up 3 bases and V 3 bases, and 0 bases lay outside the gene matches.

This clonotype was observed many times. The J gene is TRBJ2-7, the V gene TRBV18; D possibly corresponds to TRBD2 (6 bases). Germline CDR1 reads KGHSH; CDR2 reads LQKENI. This CDR3 is 14 amino acids long. Trimming left V 9 bases short and J 2 bases short, with 17 bases between. The CDR3 protein is CASSPGTGTYEQYF. The CDR3 DNA reads TGTGCCAGTAGCCCCGGGACTGGGACCTACGAGCAGTACTTC. The full variable domain, completed using reference TRBV18 and TRBJ2-7, is NAGVMQNPRHLVRRRGQEARLRCSPMKGHSHVYWYRQLPEEGLKFMVYLQKENIIDESGMPKERFSAEFPKEGPSILRIQQVVRGDSAAYFCASSPGTGTYEQYFGPGTRLTVT.

This clonotype was observed at least ten times. V gene TRBV7-9 combines with J gene TRBJ1-1; D remains ambiguous. This CDR3 contains 15 residues. Trimming stripped 0 bases from V and 0 bases from J, with 8 bases between. CDR1 is SEHNR and CDR2 is FQNEAQ in the germline V gene (reference sequence). The CDR3 DNA reads TGTGCCAGCAGCTTAGCCGAAGTCCTGAACACTGAAGCTTTCTTT. This codes for CASSLAEVLNTEAFF.

The chain couples TRBV29-1 to TRBJ2-3; TRBD2 aligns across 14 bases. V gave up 7 bases and J gave up 4 bases; unmatched junction bases: 7. Germline assignment: CDR1 SQVTM and CDR2 ANQGSEA. This CDR3 is 15 amino acids long. CDR3 bases: TGCAGCGCTGAGACTAGCGGGGGGGCCCCAGATACGCAGTATTTT. This codes for CSAETSGGAPDTQYF.

This clonotype was seen many times. This sequence joins TRBV7-2 and TRBJ1-2; TRBD1 agrees at 12 bases. V shed 5 bases and J 6 bases; nucleotides not matched to a gene: 13. This CDR3 has 17 amino acids. CDR1 and CDR2 (germline): SGHTA, FQGNSA. The CDR3 DNA follows: TGTGCCAGCAGCCGAGCCACCGGGACAGGGGGCGCTAATGGCTACACCTTC. This codes for CASSRATGTGGANGYTF.

This clonotype was counted at least ten times. The V call is TRBV28, the J call TRBJ2-5; the D is unclear. Germline CDR1 MDHEN, CDR2 SYDVKM. Trimming left V 3 bases short and J 0 bases short, with 17 bases between. The CDR3 spans 17 residues. This CDR3 reads CASSFSPGNRYQETQYF. In DNA, the CDR3 is TGTGCCAGCAGTTTTTCCCCAGGAAACCGGTACCAAGAGACCCAGTACTTC.

There are many counts of this clonotype. The chain couples TRBV4-2 to TRBJ1-5, with TRBD1 identical over 10 bases. Trimming cost V 0 bases and J 4 bases; bases outside gene matches: 0. Germline CDR1 LGHNA, CDR2 YNFKEQ. This CDR3 contains 15 residues. The CDR3 is CASSQEDRGNQPQHF. The CDR3 DNA follows: TGTGCCAGCAGCCAAGAGGACAGGGGGAATCAGCCCCAGCATTTT.

This clonotype has just a few counts. V gene TRBV24-1 combines with J gene TRBJ2-2, with D perhaps TRBD1 or TRBD2 (5 bases each). The ends were cut back, 5 bases at V and 2 bases at J, with 11 bases in the middle. Germline assignment: CDR1 KGHDR and CDR2 SFDVKD. There are 15 residues in the CDR3. CDR3 in DNA: TGTGCCACCAGTGCCGGGACCACTAACACCGGGGAGCTGTTTTTT. This sequence encodes CATSAGTTNTGELFF.

The rearrangement joins TRBV7-9 to TRBJ1-1, with TRBD1 matching over 7 bases. J lost 5 bases, V lost 6 bases, and 6 bases had no gene match. The length of the CDR3 is 13 residues. The germline V gene encodes CDR1 SEHNR and CDR2 FQNEAQ (reference sequence). The CDR3 coding sequence is TGTGCCAGCAGGTCCAGGGGGGATACTGAAGCTTTCTTT. It codes for CASRSRGDTEAFF.

This clonotype occurred many times. The chain carries TRBV7-3 and TRBJ2-7, with D possibly TRBD2 on 7 matching bases. Trimming pared 5 bases from V and 0 bases from J, leaving 14 bases between. There are 15 residues in the CDR3. Germline CDR1 and CDR2: SGHTA and FQGTGA. The CDR3 region is CASSIQGGSSYEQYF. In DNA, the CDR3 is TGTGCCAGCAGCATACAGGGAGGGAGCTCCTACGAGCAGTACTTC. Full variable domain (outside the CDR3, taken from reference TRBV7-3 and TRBJ2-7): GAGVSQTPSNKVTEKGKYVELRCDPISGHTALYWYRQSLGQGPEFLIYFQGTGAADDSGLPNDRFFAVRPEGSVSTLKIQRTERGDSAVYLCASSIQGGSSYEQYFGPGTRLTVT.

Many counts were recorded for this clonotype. This rearrangement joins TRBV15 to TRBJ1-1; D is unclear. CDR1 and CDR2 from the germline V gene are LNHNV and YYDKDF (reference sequence). The V end was cut by 6 bases, the J end by 1 base, with 12 bases between. The length of the CDR3 is 14 residues. The CDR3 DNA is TGTGCCACCAGAGCCCCAGCACGGAACACTGAAGCTTTCTTT. Protein: CATRAPARNTEAFF.

The J gene is TRBJ1-2, the V gene TRBV3-1, with 11 bases identical to TRBD1. Germline values: CDR1 LGHDT, CDR2 YNNKEL (reference sequence). This CDR3 is 14 amino acids long. V gave up 3 bases and J gave up 4 bases; unmatched junction bases: 1. CDR3 nucleotide sequence: TGTGCCAGCAGCCACGGGACAGGGGGCTATGGCTACACCTTC. Translated: CASSHGTGGYGYTF. Full variable domain (remainder filled in from reference TRBV3-1 and TRBJ1-2): DTAVSQTPKYLVTQMGNDKSIKCEQNLGHDTMYWYKQDSKKFLKIMFSYNNKELIINETVPNRFSPKSPDKAHLNLHINSLELGDSAVYFCASSHGTGGYGYTFGSGTRLTVV.

The CDR3 bases are TGTGCCAGCTCATCTGGGGCCAGTTTCATTGAAGCTTTCTTT. Translating it yields CASSSGASFIEAFF. The chain carries TRBV18 and TRBJ1-1, with a possible D match to TRBD1 (5 bases). The ends were cut back, 5 bases at V and 7 bases at J, with 17 bases in the middle. This CDR3 contains 14 residues. The germline V gene has CDR1 KGHSH and CDR2 LQKENI.

In its sample, this clonotype was seen many times. This sequence joins TRBV7-2 and TRBJ2-6; D ambiguous. Germline CDR1 and CDR2: SGHTA and FQGNSA. Trimming stripped 1 base from V and 0 bases from J, with 4 bases between. This CDR3 is built from 15 residues. Written as DNA, the CDR3 is TGTGCCAGCAGCTTAGGGGGCTCTGGGGCCAACGTCCTGACTTTC. Translated, it gives CASSLGGSGANVLTF.

The chain employs TRBV6-6 and TRBJ2-7, with 10 bases aligning to TRBD2. CDR3 length: 17 amino acids. CDR1 MNHNY and CDR2 SVGAGI come from the germline V gene (reference sequence). V was pared by 7 bases and J by 1 base, with 13 bases of the junction left unmatched. For the CDR3, the DNA is TGTGCCAGCACCACCCCTAGCGGGGGCGGTCGTTCCTACGAGCAGTACTTC. Protein sequence: CASTTPSGGGRSYEQYF.

The chain has TRBV6-1 and TRBJ1-6; 9 bases are shared with TRBD1. CDR1 and CDR2 from the germline V gene are MNHNS and SASEGT. Trimming cost V 5 bases and J 13 bases; bases outside gene matches: 12. CDR3 length: 15 amino acids. As DNA, the CDR3 is TGTGCCAGCAGTTCCCAGGGACAGGGAGAATCGCCCCTCCACTTT. This codes for CASSSQGQGESPLHF.